The 10 T cell receptor beta chains below come from one sample, sequenced in a study of immune characterization of retroperitoneal liposarcoma. TCRdb used MiXCR to reprocess the PCR reads, holding one entry per CDR3 protein. The sample lists about 3,100 distinct CDR3 sequences, about 48% occurring once. The specimen sequenced was tumor tissue. These receptors were obtained from a male donor with retroperitoneal liposarcoma.

By frequency in the sample, this clonotype is medium-sized. The chain recombines TRBV12-3 or TRBV12-4 with TRBJ2-1; tentative D call: TRBD2 (6 bases). This CDR3 has 14 amino acids. Trimming took off 6 bases at V and 8 bases at J, with 17 bases between the two ends. The CDR3 is CASRGSGGGDEQFF. In DNA, the CDR3 is TGTGCCAGCAGGGGGTCCGGGGGAGGAGATGAGCAGTTCTTC.

This chain uses TRBV6-1 with TRBJ2-3; D unclear. This CDR3 spans 11 amino acids. CDR1 and CDR2 (germline): MNHNS, SASEGT. The V end lost 2 bases, the J end lost 6 bases, and 3 bases lay between the germline ends. Written as DNA, the CDR3 is TGTGCCAGCAGTGAATCGGATACGCAGTATTTT. It encodes CASSESDTQYF.

The gene calls are TRBV7-2 and TRBJ2-5; 9 bases fit TRBD1. The CDR3 contains 14 residues. J gave up 3 bases and V 4 bases, and 3 bases lay outside the gene matches. The germline V gene encodes CDR1 SGHTA and CDR2 FQGNSA. The CDR3 sequence is CASSSRTGEETQYF. The CDR3 bases are TGTGCCAGCAGCTCACGGACAGGGGAAGAGACCCAGTACTTC.

This clonotype was seen a handful of times. The rearrangement links TRBV6-1 to TRBJ1-4; possible D gene TRBD1, 6 bases. The CDR3 consists of 15 residues. Germline assignment: CDR1 MNHNS and CDR2 SASEGT. V lost 0 bases, J lost 5 bases, and 10 bases lay in between. The CDR3 reads CASSEAHGGNEKLFF. CDR3 in DNA: TGTGCCAGCAGTGAAGCGCACGGGGGCAATGAAAAACTGTTTTTT.

This clonotype is medium-sized by share. The rearrangement uses TRBV7-6 and TRBJ2-5; 13 bases are a match to TRBD2. Germline V gene sequence: CDR1 SGHVS, CDR2 FNYEAQ. This CDR3 has 15 residues. V trimming: 3 bases; J trimming: 11 bases; junction bases outside the gene matches: 9. The CDR3 loop reads CASSLGLAGINEQYF. For the CDR3, the DNA is TGTGCCAGCAGCTTGGGACTAGCGGGGATCAATGAGCAGTACTTC.

This clonotype is termed medium-sized. CDR3 in amino acids: CASRDSQETQYF. The CDR3 DNA follows: TGTGCCAGCAGAGACAGCCAAGAGACCCAGTACTTC. This rearrangement joins TRBV6-1 to TRBJ2-5; a possible D gene is TRBD1 (5 bases). Germline lookup yields CDR1 MNHNS and CDR2 SASEGT. Trimming took 6 bases from V and 1 from J, leaving 6 bases between them. The CDR3 consists of 12 residues.

By frequency in the sample, this clonotype is large. The gene calls are TRBV7-3 and TRBJ2-1; TRBD2 aligns across 8 bases. This CDR3 is 15 amino acids long. J lost 9 bases, V lost 5 bases, and 12 bases had no gene match. Germline lookup yields CDR1 SGHTA and CDR2 FQGTGA. Here the CDR3 reads CASSEEGSGMSEQFF. The CDR3 nucleotides read TGTGCCAGCAGCGAGGAAGGTAGCGGGATGTCTGAGCAGTTCTTC.

This chain joins TRBV6-1 and TRBJ1-1; D is possibly TRBD1 (5 bases). Looked up from germline, CDR1 is MNHNS and CDR2 is SASEGT. Trimming pared 6 bases from V and 3 bases from J, leaving 11 bases between. The CDR3 extends over 13 amino acids. The CDR3 here is CASRNRRYTEAFF. CDR3 coding DNA: TGTGCCAGCAGGAACAGGCGTTACACTGAAGCTTTCTTT.

Points on this clonotype: The final CDR3 position lacks the conserved phenylalanine or tryptophan, pointing to a likely read error. The V call is TRBV6-6, the J call TRBJ2-1, with D uncertain. With 4 bases removed from V and 13 bases from J, the gap between germline ends came to 23 bases. The germline V gene has CDR1 MNHNY and CDR2 SVGAGI (reference sequence). The length of the CDR3 is 15 residues. DNA of the CDR3: TGTGCCAGCAGTTTGCGGCCACAGTTTCAAGAGACCCAGTTCCCC. Amino acid sequence: CASSLRPQFQETQFP.

V is TRBV7-2 and J is TRBJ1-1; D call uncertain. The CDR3 sequence is 13 residues long. Germline V lookup: CDR1 SGHTA, CDR2 FQGNSA. V lost 2 bases and J lost 1, with 5 bases in between. In nucleotides, the CDR3 is TGTGCCAGCAGCTTATCTCAGAACACTGAAGCTTTCTTT. It translates to CASSLSQNTEAFF.